Listed below are T cell receptor beta chains from one sample, sequenced in a study of T cell responses to AZD1222 COVID-19 vaccine. Clones were read by immunoSEQ multiplex PCR, and TCRdb kept only the in-frame ones, dropping some. Among roughly 110,000 clones listed, 75% to 90% were seen once. Sequenced here: peripheral blood, sampled on day 0 of AZD1222 vaccination. Every receptor here comes from an adult in good health. Each CDR3 is given without its conserved first and last residue. Fields, in order: J gene, V gene, CDR3 protein.

TRBJ1-2,TRBV4-1,ASSQEGTGLNYGYT
TRBJ2-1,TRBV5-4,ASSLLAGRNEQF
TRBJ2-1,TRBV27,ASSFGASGGAYNEQF
TRBJ2-2,TRBV6-4,ASSRGNTGELF
TRBJ2-7,TRBV27,ATGLASTLEQY
TRBJ1-1,TRBV6-5,ASSGQGVNTEAF
TRBJ2-1,TRBV12-3/TRBV12-4,ASRLRDYNEQF
TRBJ1-5,TRBV6-6,ASVEGDSNQPQH
TRBJ1-2,TRBV27,ASSLSAPQHYGYT
TRBJ2-2,TRBV12-5,ASGPSTGGRSGELF
TRBJ1-1,TRBV7-2,ASSQHQNTEAF
TRBJ1-2,TRBV30,AWSVEQGAHGYT
TRBJ2-2,TRBV4-1,ASSQASAGGNTGELF
TRBJ2-1,TRBV9,ASSVVVAGGHNEQF
TRBJ1-2,TRBV30,AWKPDSNYGYT
TRBJ2-5,TRBV3-1/TRBV3-2,ASSQDRVRETQY
TRBJ2-1,TRBV7-3,ASSFGLDNEQF
TRBJ2-3,TRBV19,ASRVGGGTDTQY
TRBJ1-3,TRBV5-1,ASSLVGQSSSGNTIY
TRBJ2-2,TRBV3-1/TRBV3-2,ASSHSFISRFANTGELF
TRBJ2-1,TRBV20-1,SASPRPSGSHNEQF
TRBJ2-1,TRBV29-1,SVAQTSGMEQF
TRBJ1-6,TRBV6-4,ASSGILGGSPLH
TRBJ1-5,TRBV12-3/TRBV12-4,ASSLGGDQPQH
TRBJ1-1,TRBV30,AWAYPQGFLGAF
TRBJ1-1,TRBV2,ASSVLFNTEAF
TRBJ1-2,TRBV7-8,ASSPLAAGRNYGYT
TRBJ2-2,TRBV30,AWMTSPNTGELF
TRBJ2-7,TRBV18,ASSPLVVPVAGGSYEQY
TRBJ1-4,TRBV5-6,ASTGTSKGTNEKLF
TRBJ2-1,TRBV5-1,ASSLIPGQGESNEQF
TRBJ1-5,TRBV7-8,ASSLRGNQPQH
TRBJ1-2,TRBV7-2,ASSSQGAGLGGYT
TRBJ1-6,TRBV5-3,ARRLDPTGPLASPLH
TRBJ2-7,TRBV5-1,ASSKGRDYEQY
TRBJ1-2,TRBV7-9,ASSPPIWTNYGYT
TRBJ2-3,TRBV6-4,ASSAAGGGTDTQY
TRBJ1-1,TRBV2,ASSDSPGGAEAF
TRBJ1-5,TRBV15,ATSLGRGDQPQH
TRBJ2-1,TRBV3-1/TRBV3-2,ASSQEGLGPPGHEQF
TRBJ2-5,TRBV28,ASSFLPQGRETQY
TRBJ1-5,TRBV18,ASSPPGGASNQPQH
TRBJ1-1,TRBV6-6,ATTVGLNTEAF
TRBJ2-1,TRBV30,AWGEANSYNEQF
TRBJ1-3,TRBV5-1,ASSLGTGGNTIY
TRBJ2-7,TRBV5-4,ASSSPGQGTWEQY
TRBJ1-1,TRBV19,ASSTQRGTEAF
TRBJ1-2,TRBV28,ATLWRRVDGYT
TRBJ2-1,TRBV19,ASTPGAVGEQF
TRBJ2-3,TRBV9,ASSVGVAGVSTDTQY
TRBJ2-1,TRBV7-2,ASSFLPTSGRSDEQF
TRBJ1-6,TRBV4-3,ASSSGQGIGSPLH
TRBJ2-1,TRBV7-2,ASSPAISGSYEQF
TRBJ1-1,TRBV11-3,ASSLGAPMNTEAF
TRBJ1-1,TRBV3-1/TRBV3-2,ASSPSLSGSTEAF